This T cell receptor beta chain was identified during a study of blood T cell repertoires in COVID-19. Study-wide context: Researchers got acute and convalescent COVID-19 samples from the United States, Italy and Spain. Sources were T cells, B-cell-depleted T cells, or PBMCs; the material itself was cDNA or gDNA.

In the original processing: Amplification of reference gene primers was used by the study to estimate nucleated cell counts. Assay used: immunoSEQ multiplex PCR; TCRdb lists only in-frame clones, some missing. The DNA was the basis for D and trimming; V, J and clone size are from that table. The data show 250,000 or so clones, 87% seen once. This CDR3 is 16 amino acids long. Germline CDR1 SGDLS, CDR2 YYNGEE. Trimming cost V 0 bases and J 0 bases, with 12 bases left between them. Input material: peripheral blood. The V and J genes are TRBV9 and TRBJ1-1, with unresolved D. This receptor was obtained from a young man with active or convalescent COVID-19. The CDR3, as DNA: TGTGCCAGCAGCGTAGCCAGCGAGGGATTGAACACTGAAGCTTTCTTT. As protein: CASSVASEGLNTEAFF.